This T cell receptor (beta chain) was captured by sequencing in a study of CD8+ T cells in alopecia areata. Overall study results and limits: Across lesional scalp, and particularly alopecia totalis/universalis, clonality surpassed that of normal scalp. Normal skin's resident alphabeta T cells are also sequenced in scalp samples.

Germline trimming cut 3 bases from V and 1 base from J; bases unmatched to any gene: 4. Germline-derived CDR1 and CDR2 are GTSNPN and SVGIG (reference sequence). This CDR3 has 14 amino acids. TCR sequencing used cDNA made by reverse transcription of extracted RNA. Clones were sequenced by immunoSEQ multiplex PCR, and TCRdb holds only the in-frame ones, with some missing. The sample includes over 90,000 clones, roughly 53% of them seen just once. Sorting of PBMCs yielded the CD4+ and CD8+ T cells. This clone was observed a handful of times. The antigen remains unidentified. This rearrangement joins TRBV30 to TRBJ2-5; TRBD2 aligns across 8 bases. The source of this sequence is a human donor in good health. Sequenced: CD4+ T cells sorted from blood. CDR3 DNA sequence: TGTGCCTGGAGGAAGCGGGGGAGCCAAGAGACCCAGTACTTC. It yields the protein CAWRKRGSQETQYF.